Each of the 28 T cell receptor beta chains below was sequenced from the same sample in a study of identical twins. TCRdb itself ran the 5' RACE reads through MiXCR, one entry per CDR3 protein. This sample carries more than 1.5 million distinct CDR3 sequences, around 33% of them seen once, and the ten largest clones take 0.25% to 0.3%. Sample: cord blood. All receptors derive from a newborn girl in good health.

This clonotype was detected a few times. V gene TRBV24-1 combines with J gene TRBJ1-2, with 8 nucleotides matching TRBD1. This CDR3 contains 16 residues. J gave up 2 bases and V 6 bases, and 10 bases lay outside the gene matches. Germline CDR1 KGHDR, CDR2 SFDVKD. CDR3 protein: CATSSGTGFKNYGYTF. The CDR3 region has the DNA TGTGCCACCAGTTCCGGGACAGGCTTTAAGAACTATGGCTACACCTTC.

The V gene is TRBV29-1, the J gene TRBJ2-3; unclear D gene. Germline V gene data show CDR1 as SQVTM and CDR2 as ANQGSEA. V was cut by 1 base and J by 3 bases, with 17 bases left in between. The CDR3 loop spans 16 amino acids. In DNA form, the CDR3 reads TGCAGCGTTGAAGGCGACCCTCTCGAGATGACAGATACGCAGTATTTT. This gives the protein CSVEGDPLEMTDTQYF.

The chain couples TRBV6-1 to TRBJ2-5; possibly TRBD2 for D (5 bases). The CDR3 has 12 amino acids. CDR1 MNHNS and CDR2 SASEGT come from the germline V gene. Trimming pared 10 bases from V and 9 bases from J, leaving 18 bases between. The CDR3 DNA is TGTGCCATACGCTTAGCCGGGGTGGCCCAGTACTTC. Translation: CAIRLAGVAQYF.

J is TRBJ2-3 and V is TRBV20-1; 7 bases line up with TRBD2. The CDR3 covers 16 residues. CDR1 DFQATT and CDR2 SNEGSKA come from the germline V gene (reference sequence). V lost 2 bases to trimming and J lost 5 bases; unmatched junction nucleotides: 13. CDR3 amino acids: CSARIGAGVGKDTQYF. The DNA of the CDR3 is TGCAGTGCTAGAATTGGGGCGGGAGTTGGAAAAGATACGCAGTATTTT.

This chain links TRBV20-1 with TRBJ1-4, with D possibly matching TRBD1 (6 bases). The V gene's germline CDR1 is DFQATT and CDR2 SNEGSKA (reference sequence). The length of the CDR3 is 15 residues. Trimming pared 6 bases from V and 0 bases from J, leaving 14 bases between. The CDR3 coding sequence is TGCAGTGCCGCTTCACAGGGCCCAACTAATGAAAAACTGTTTTTT. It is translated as CSAASQGPTNEKLFF.

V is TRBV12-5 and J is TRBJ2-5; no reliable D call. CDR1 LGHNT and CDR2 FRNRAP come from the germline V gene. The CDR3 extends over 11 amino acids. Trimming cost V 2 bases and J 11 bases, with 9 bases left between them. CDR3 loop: CASGLPPEQYF. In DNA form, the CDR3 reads TGTGCTAGTGGTTTGCCGCCTGAGCAGTACTTC.

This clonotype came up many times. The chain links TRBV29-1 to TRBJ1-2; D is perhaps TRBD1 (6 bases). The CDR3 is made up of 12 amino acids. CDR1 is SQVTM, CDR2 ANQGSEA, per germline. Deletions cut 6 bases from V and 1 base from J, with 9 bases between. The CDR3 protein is CSVRDNNYGYTF. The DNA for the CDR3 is TGCAGCGTCCGGGACAATAACTATGGCTACACCTTC. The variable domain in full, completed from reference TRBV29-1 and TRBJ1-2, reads SAVISQKPSRDICQRGTSLTIQCQVDSQVTMMFWYRQQPGQSLTLIATANQGSEATYESGFVIDKFPISRPNLTFSTLTVSNMSPEDSSIYLCSVRDNNYGYTFGSGTRLTVV.

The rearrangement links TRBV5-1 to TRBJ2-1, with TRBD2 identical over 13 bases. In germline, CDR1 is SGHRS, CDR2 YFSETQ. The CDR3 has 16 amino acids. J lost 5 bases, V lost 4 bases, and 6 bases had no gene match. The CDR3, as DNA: TGCGCCAGCAGCAGGACTAGCGGGGGCCTACACAATGAGCAGTTCTTC. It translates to CASSRTSGGLHNEQFF.

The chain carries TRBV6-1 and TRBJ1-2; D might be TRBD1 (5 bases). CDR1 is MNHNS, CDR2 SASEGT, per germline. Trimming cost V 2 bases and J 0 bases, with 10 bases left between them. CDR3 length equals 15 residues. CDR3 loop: CASSEIRGTNYGYTF. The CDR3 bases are TGTGCCAGCAGTGAAATTCGGGGCACTAACTATGGCTACACCTTC.

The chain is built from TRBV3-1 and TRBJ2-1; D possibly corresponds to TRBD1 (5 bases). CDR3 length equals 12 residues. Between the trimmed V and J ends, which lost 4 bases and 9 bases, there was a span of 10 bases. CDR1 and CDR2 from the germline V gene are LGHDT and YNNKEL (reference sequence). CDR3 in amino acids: CASSRQGIEQFF. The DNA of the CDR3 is TGTGCCAGCAGCCGCCAGGGAATTGAGCAGTTCTTC.

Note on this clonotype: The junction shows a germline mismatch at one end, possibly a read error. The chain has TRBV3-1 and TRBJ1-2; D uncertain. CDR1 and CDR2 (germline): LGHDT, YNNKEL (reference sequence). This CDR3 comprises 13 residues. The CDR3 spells CANSPIHHYGYTF. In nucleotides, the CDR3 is TGTGCCAACAGCCCTATCCACCACTATGGCTACACCTTC.

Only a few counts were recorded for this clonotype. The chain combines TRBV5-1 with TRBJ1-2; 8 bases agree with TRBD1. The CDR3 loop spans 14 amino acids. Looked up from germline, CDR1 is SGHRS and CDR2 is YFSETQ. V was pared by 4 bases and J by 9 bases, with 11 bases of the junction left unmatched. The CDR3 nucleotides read TGCGCCAGCAGCCGCCTCACAGGGGGGCTTAGCTACACCTTC. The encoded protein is CASSRLTGGLSYTF.

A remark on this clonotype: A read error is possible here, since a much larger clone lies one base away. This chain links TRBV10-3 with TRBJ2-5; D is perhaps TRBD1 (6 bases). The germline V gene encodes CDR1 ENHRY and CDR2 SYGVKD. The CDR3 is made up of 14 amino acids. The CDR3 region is CTIRADSRQETQYF. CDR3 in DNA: TGTACCATCAGGGCGGACAGTCGGCAAGAGACCCAGTACTTC.

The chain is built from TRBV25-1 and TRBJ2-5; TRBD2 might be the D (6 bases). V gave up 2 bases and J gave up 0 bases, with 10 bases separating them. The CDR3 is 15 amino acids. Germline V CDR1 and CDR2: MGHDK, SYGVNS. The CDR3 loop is CASSEPRGNQETQYF. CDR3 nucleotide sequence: TGTGCCAGCAGTGAACCTCGGGGGAACCAAGAGACCCAGTACTTC.

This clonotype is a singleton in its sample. The CDR3 protein is CASSLAWVLNEQFF. Here the CDR3 DNA reads TGTGCCAGCAGCTTAGCCTGGGTTCTCAATGAGCAGTTCTTC. The chain is built from TRBV7-9 and TRBJ2-1; D gene uncertain. There are 14 residues in the CDR3. The germline V gene encodes CDR1 SEHNR and CDR2 FQNEAQ (reference sequence). Trimming took 0 bases from V and 6 from J, leaving 9 bases between them.

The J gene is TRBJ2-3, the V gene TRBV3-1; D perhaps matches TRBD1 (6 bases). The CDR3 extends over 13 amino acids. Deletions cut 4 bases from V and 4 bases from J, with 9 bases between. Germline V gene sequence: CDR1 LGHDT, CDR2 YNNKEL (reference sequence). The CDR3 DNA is TGTGCCAGCAGCCCAGGGGCCCCAGATACGCAGTATTTT. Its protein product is CASSPGAPDTQYF.

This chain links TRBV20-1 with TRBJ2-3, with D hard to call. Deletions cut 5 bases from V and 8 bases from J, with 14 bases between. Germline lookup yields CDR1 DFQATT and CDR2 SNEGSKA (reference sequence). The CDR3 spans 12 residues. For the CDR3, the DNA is TGCAGTGCTCCAAGACGGGTCGGTACGCAGTATTTT. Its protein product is CSAPRRVGTQYF.

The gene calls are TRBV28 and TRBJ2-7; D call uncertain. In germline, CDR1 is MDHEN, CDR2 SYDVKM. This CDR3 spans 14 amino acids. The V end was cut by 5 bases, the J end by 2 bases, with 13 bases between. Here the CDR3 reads CASSPFHDTYEQYF. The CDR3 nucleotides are TGTGCCAGCAGTCCATTCCACGACACCTACGAGCAGTACTTC.

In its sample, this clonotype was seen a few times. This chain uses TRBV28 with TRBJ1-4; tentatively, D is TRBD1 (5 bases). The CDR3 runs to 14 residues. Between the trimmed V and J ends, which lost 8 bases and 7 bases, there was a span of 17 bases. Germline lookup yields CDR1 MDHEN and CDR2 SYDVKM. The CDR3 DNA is TGTGCCAGCCTAGGCCGGGGCATAAGTGAAAAACTGTTTTTT. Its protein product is CASLGRGISEKLFF.

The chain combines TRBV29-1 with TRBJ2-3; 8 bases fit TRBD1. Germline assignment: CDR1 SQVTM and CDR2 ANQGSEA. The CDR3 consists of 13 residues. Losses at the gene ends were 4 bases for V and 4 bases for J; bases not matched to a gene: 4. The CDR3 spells CSVAGGESDTQYF. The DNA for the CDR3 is TGCAGCGTTGCAGGGGGCGAGTCAGATACGCAGTATTTT.

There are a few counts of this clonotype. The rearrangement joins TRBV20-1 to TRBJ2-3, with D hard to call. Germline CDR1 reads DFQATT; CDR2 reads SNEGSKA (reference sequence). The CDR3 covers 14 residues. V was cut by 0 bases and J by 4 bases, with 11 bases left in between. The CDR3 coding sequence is TGCAGTGCTAGAGATCACAAGGGCGCAGATACGCAGTATTTT. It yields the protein CSARDHKGADTQYF.

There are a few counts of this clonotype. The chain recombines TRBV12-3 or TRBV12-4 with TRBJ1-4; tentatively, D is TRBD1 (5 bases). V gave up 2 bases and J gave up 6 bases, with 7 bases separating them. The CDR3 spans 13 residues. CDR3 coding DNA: TGTGCCAGCAGTTTACGGGGGTATGAAAAACTGTTTTTT. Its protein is CASSLRGYEKLFF.

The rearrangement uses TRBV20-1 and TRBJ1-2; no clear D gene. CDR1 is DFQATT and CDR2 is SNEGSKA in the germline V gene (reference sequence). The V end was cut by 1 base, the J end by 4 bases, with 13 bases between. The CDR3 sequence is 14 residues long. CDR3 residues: CSARVWGRSYGYTF. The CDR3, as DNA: TGCAGTGCTAGAGTCTGGGGAAGGAGCTATGGCTACACCTTC.

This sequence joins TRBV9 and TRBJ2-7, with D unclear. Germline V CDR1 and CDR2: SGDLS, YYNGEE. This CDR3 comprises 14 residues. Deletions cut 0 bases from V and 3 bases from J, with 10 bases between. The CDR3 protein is CASSVATEVYEQYF. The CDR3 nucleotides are TGTGCCAGCAGCGTAGCTACGGAAGTCTACGAGCAGTACTTC.

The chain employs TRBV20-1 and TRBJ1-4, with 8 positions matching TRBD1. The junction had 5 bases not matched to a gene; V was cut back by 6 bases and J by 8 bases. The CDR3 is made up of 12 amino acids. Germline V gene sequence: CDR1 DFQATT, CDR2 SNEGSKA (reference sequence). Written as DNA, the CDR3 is TGCAGTGCAGGACAGGGTCAGGAAAAACTGTTTTTT. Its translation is CSAGQGQEKLFF.

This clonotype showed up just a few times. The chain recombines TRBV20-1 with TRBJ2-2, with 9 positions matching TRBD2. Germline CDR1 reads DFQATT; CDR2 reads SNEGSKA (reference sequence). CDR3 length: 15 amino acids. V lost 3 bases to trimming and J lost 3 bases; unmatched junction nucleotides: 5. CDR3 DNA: TGCAGTGCTAGTCTTCTAGCGGGGTACACCGGGGAGCTGTTTTTT. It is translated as CSASLLAGYTGELFF.

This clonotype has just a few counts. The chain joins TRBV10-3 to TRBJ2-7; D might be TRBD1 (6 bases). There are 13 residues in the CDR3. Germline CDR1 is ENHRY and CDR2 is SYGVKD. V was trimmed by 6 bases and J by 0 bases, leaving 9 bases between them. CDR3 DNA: TGTGCCATCAGGAGGGACACCTCCTACGAGCAGTACTTC. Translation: CAIRRDTSYEQYF.

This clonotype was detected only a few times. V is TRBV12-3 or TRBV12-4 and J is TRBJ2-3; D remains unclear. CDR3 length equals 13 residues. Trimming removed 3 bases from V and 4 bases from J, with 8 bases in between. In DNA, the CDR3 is TGTGCCAGCAGTTTGAGCCAGCCAGATACGCAGTATTTT. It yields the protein CASSLSQPDTQYF.